This T cell receptor beta chain was identified in a study of control samples from healthy donors and cancer patients. The CDR3 runs 14 residues. Looked up from germline, CDR1 is SNHLY and CDR2 is FYNNEI. The ends were cut back, 4 bases at V and 4 bases at J, with 11 bases in the middle. Method: immunoSEQ multiplex PCR; TCRdb's copy keeps in-frame clones and lacks some. The sample holds roughly 170,000 clones, 80% to 95% seen once. The specimen sequenced was blood. This clonotype was obtained from a young man in good health. The chain carries TRBV2 and TRBJ1-5, with D possibly matching TRBD1 (5 bases). The CDR3 loop reads CASSATGLNQPQHF. In DNA form, the CDR3 reads TGTGCCAGCAGTGCTACGGGGCTAAATCAGCCCCAGCATTTT. The whole variable domain, filled in from reference TRBV2 and TRBJ1-5, reads EPEVTQTPSHQVTQMGQEVILRCVPISNHLYFYWYRQILGQKVEFLVSFYNNEISEKSEIFDDQFSVERPDGSNFTLKIRSTKLEDSAMYFCASSATGLNQPQHFGDGTRLSIL.